This paragraph reports one T cell receptor (beta chain). Its antigen is unknown. The entry originates in a study of graft-versus-host responses after intestinal transplantation. The V gene end was trimmed by 2 bases and the J gene end by 1 base; junction bases not matched to a gene: 2. The CDR3 covers 14 residues. Germline V gene lookup returns CDR1 SGHVS and CDR2 FQNEAQ. TCRdb's table, derived via immunoSEQ multiplex PCR, lists solely in-frame clones and lacks some. In the table there are 85,000 to 100,000 clones, 93% of which are singletons. This sequence was found in a human donor who received an intestinal transplant. The specimen was unstimulated CD8+ T cells sorted from spleen or lymph node cells, collected before intestinal transplant. The J gene is TRBJ2-7, the V gene TRBV7-8, with TRBD1 matching 7 bases. The DNA for the CDR3 is TGTGCCAGCAGCTTACCAGGGGGTTCCTACGAGCAGTACTTC. It is translated as CASSLPGGSYEQYF. Drawing the rest from reference TRBV7-8 and TRBJ2-7, the complete variable domain is GAGVSQSPRYKVAKRGQDVALRCDPISGHVSLFWYQQALGQGPEFLTYFQNEAQLDKSGLPSDRFFAERPEGSVSTLKIQRTQQEDSAVYLCASSLPGGSYEQYFGPGTRLTVT.